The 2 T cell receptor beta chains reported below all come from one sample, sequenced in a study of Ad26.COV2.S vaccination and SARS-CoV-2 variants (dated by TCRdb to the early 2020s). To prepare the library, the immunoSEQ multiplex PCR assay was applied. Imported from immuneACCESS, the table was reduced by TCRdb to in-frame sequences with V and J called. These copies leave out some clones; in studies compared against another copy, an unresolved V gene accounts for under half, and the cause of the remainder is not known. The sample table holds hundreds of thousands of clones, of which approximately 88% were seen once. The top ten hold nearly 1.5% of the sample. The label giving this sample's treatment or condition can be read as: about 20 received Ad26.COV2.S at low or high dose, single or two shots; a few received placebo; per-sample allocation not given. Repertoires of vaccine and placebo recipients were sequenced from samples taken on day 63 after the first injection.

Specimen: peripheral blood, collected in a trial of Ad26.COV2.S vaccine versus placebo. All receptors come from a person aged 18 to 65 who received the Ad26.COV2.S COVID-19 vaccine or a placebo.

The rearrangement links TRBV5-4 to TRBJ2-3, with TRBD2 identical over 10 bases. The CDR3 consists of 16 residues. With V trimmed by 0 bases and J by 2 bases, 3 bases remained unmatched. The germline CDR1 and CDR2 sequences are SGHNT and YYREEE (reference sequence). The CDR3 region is CASSLGLAGDTDTQYF. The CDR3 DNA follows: TGTGCCAGCAGCTTGGGGCTAGCGGGGGACACAGATACGCAGTATTTT.

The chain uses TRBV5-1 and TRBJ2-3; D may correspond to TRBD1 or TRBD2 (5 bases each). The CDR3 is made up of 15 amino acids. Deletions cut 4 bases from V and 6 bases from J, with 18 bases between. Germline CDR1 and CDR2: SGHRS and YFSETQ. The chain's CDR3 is CASSQRQRERDTQYF. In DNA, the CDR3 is TGCGCCAGCAGCCAAAGACAGAGGGAAAGGGATACGCAGTATTTT.